Below, 22 T cell receptor beta chains from the same sample are listed, as sequenced in a study of T cell changes during pregnancy in multiple sclerosis. The method was immunoSEQ multiplex PCR; TCRdb's version includes in-frame clones alone and lacks a portion of them. The sample contains tens of thousands of clones, roughly nine tenths of which appear only once. The source was PBMCs, collected in the first trimester of pregnancy. The receptors shown here come from a female donor in good health, serving as a control in a pregnancy study. Some clones in this sample may be carry-over from other donors' samples.

The V and J genes are TRBV30 and TRBJ2-1; 10 nucleotides align to TRBD2. Germline CDR1 GTSNPN, CDR2 SVGIG (reference sequence). The CDR3 runs to 18 residues. V shed 0 bases, J shed 7 bases, and the junction held 15 bases outside the gene matches. The CDR3, as DNA: TGTGCCTGGAGTGTGGGGCTAGCGGGAGTTGTAATGTATAATGAGCAGTTCTTC. Its translation is CAWSVGLAGVVMYNEQFF.

This chain joins TRBV13 and TRBJ2-3, with 9 bases matching TRBD1. Germline V gene data show CDR1 as PRHDT and CDR2 as FYEKMQ (reference sequence). The CDR3 loop spans 18 amino acids. V was pared by 6 bases and J by 5 bases, with 18 bases of the junction left unmatched. DNA for the CDR3: TGTGCCAGCAGTCCTTCATTTATCGCGACAGGGGGGATAGATACGCAGTATTTT. Translated, it gives CASSPSFIATGGIDTQYF.

The CDR3 here is CASSYSFQGRSPLHF. In DNA form, the CDR3 reads TGTGCCAGCAGTTACTCGTTTCAGGGGCGTTCACCCCTCCACTTT. The rearrangement joins TRBV6-5 to TRBJ1-6; tentatively, D is TRBD1 (6 bases). The CDR3 runs to 15 residues. Between the trimmed V and J ends, which lost 0 bases and 9 bases, there was a span of 12 bases. CDR1 is MNHEY, CDR2 SVGAGI, per germline.

In nucleotides, the CDR3 is TGTGCCAGCAGTGAATCAGGGGGACAGGGTTCCTCACCCCTCCACTTT. As protein: CASSESGGQGSSPLHF. This chain links TRBV6-1 with TRBJ1-6; 9 bases fit TRBD1. Germline loops: CDR1 MNHNS, CDR2 SASEGT. V lost 2 bases, J lost 10 bases, and 9 bases stayed unmatched. The CDR3 runs 16 residues.

The rearrangement links TRBV6-6 to TRBJ2-7; 10 nucleotides match TRBD2. Trimming took 1 base from V and 6 from J; bases not matched to a gene: 9. Germline V gene lookup returns CDR1 MNHNY and CDR2 SVGAGI (reference sequence). This CDR3 is 16 amino acids long. The CDR3 loop reads CASSYCLSGGGCEQYF. The CDR3 coding sequence is TGTGCCAGCAGTTACTGCCTGAGCGGGGGGGGCTGCGAGCAGTACTTC.

The rearrangement uses TRBV19 and TRBJ1-1; 9 bases map to TRBD1. The CDR3 is made up of 16 amino acids. Trimming at V came to 8 bases and at J to 5 bases, leaving 15 bases not matched to a gene. Germline values: CDR1 LNHDA, CDR2 SQIVND (reference sequence). The CDR3 nucleotides read TGTGCCAGTGTACTCCGGGACAGGGTAGGAGGTACTGAAGCTTTCTTT. This gives the protein CASVLRDRVGGTEAFF.

This clone was picked up a small number of times. The V gene is TRBV19, the J gene TRBJ1-6, with D hard to call. The length of the CDR3 is 11 residues. Germline-derived CDR1 and CDR2 are LNHDA and SQIVND (reference sequence). V was cut by 6 bases and J by 7 bases, with 4 bases left in between. CDR3 residues: CASSRNSPLHF. The CDR3 DNA sequence: TGTGCCAGTAGCCGGAATTCACCCCTCCACTTT. The whole variable domain, remainder taken from reference TRBV19 and TRBJ1-6, is DGGITQSPKYLFRKEGQNVTLSCEQNLNHDAMYWYRQDPGQGLRLIYYSQIVNDFQKGDIAEGYSVSREKKESFPLTVTSAQKNPTAFYLCASSRNSPLHFGNGTRLTVT.

The rearrangement joins TRBV28 to TRBJ1-5, with D perhaps TRBD1 (6 bases). The ends were cut back, 6 bases at V and 9 bases at J, with 12 bases in the middle. Per the germline V gene, CDR1 is MDHEN and CDR2 is SYDVKM. The CDR3 loop spans 12 amino acids. The CDR3 here is CASSPTGLPQHF. For the CDR3, the DNA is TGTGCCAGCAGCCCTACAGGGTTGCCCCAGCATTTT.

CDR3 loop: CASTASSYNSPLHF. In nucleotides, the CDR3 is TGTGCCAGCACTGCCAGCTCCTATAATTCACCCCTCCACTTT. V usage is TRBV7-2 and J usage is TRBJ1-6; no clear D. CDR1 SGHTA and CDR2 FQGNSA come from the germline V gene. CDR3 length equals 14 residues. Between the trimmed V and J ends, which lost 7 bases and 0 bases, there was a span of 7 bases.

This chain links TRBV5-6 with TRBJ2-1; D may be TRBD2 (6 bases). CDR3 length equals 15 residues. Germline V CDR1 and CDR2: SGHDT, YYEEEE. Trimming took 1 base from V and 7 from J, leaving 15 bases between them. The CDR3 region is CASSLRVPRGNEQFF. CDR3 nucleotide sequence: TGTGCCAGCAGCTTGCGGGTCCCCCGGGGGAATGAGCAGTTCTTC.

This chain links TRBV6-1 with TRBJ2-7; 7 bases are shared with TRBD1. This CDR3 spans 14 amino acids. The germline V gene has CDR1 MNHNS and CDR2 SASEGT. Losses at the gene ends were 5 bases for V and 2 bases for J; bases not matched to a gene: 6. The DNA for the CDR3 is TGTGCCAGCAGTAGTGGGGACAGACCCTACGAGCAGTACTTC. Its protein is CASSSGDRPYEQYF.

This chain joins TRBV6-4 and TRBJ1-2; no clear D gene. Germline V CDR1 and CDR2: MRHNA, SNTAGT. The CDR3 is 14 amino acids. Trimming shortened V by 3 bases and J by 7 bases, and 15 bases separated the two germline ends. In nucleotides, the CDR3 is TGTGCCAGCAGTGAAGTCGAGGGAAGGTCTGGCTACACCTTC. Translation gives CASSEVEGRSGYTF.

The chain joins TRBV13 to TRBJ2-7; TRBD2 agrees at 7 bases. This CDR3 has 15 amino acids. The germline V gene has CDR1 PRHDT and CDR2 FYEKMQ (reference sequence). Losses at the gene ends were 7 bases for V and 2 bases for J; bases not matched to a gene: 11. Here the CDR3 DNA reads TGTGCCAGCACACACTGGGCTAGCGGAACCTACGAGCAGTACTTC. The encoded protein is CASTHWASGTYEQYF.

This rearrangement joins TRBV5-1 to TRBJ2-3; 9 nucleotides agree with TRBD2. There are 15 residues in the CDR3. Germline lookup yields CDR1 SGHRS and CDR2 YFSETQ. V lost 0 bases, J lost 6 bases, and 5 bases stayed unmatched. CDR3 in amino acids: CASSLVAGAHDTQYF. CDR3 coding DNA: TGCGCCAGCAGCTTGGTAGCGGGGGCCCATGATACGCAGTATTTT.

The V and J genes are TRBV19 and TRBJ2-3, with 12 bases fitting TRBD2. The V segment lost 0 bases and the J segment 6 bases; nucleotides outside the gene matches: 10. Germline values: CDR1 LNHDA, CDR2 SQIVND (reference sequence). This CDR3 is 18 amino acids long. The CDR3 coding sequence is TGTGCCAGTAGTATAGATTCGACTAGCGGGGGCTTGAGGGATACGCAGTATTTT. Translating it yields CASSIDSTSGGLRDTQYF. The full variable domain, with the rest looked up from reference TRBV19 and TRBJ2-3, is DGGITQSPKYLFRKEGQNVTLSCEQNLNHDAMYWYRQDPGQGLRLIYYSQIVNDFQKGDIAEGYSVSREKKESFPLTVTSAQKNPTAFYLCASSIDSTSGGLRDTQYFGPGTRLTVL.

This clone has only a few counts. The genes are TRBV9 and TRBJ2-1; TRBD2 is a possible D gene (6 bases). The germline V gene has CDR1 SGDLS and CDR2 YYNGEE. Trimming left V 0 bases short and J 4 bases short, with 11 bases between. There are 15 residues in the CDR3. The DNA of the CDR3 is TGTGCCAGCAGCGTAGCCTCTAGCGAGTACAATGAGCAGTTCTTC. Amino acids: CASSVASSEYNEQFF.

This clone is a singleton in its sample. V and J are TRBV19 and TRBJ1-2; D is unresolved. The CDR3 has 15 residues. Per germline, CDR1 LNHDA and CDR2 SQIVND (reference sequence). V gave up 4 bases and J gave up 4 bases, with 16 bases separating them. CDR3 bases: TGTGCCAGTAGTACGAAGACAAGATGGGTCTATGGCTACACCTTC. This translates into CASSTKTRWVYGYTF.

This sequence joins TRBV13 and TRBJ2-2, with TRBD2 matching over 8 bases. The CDR3 runs to 18 residues. The germline CDR1 and CDR2 sequences are PRHDT and FYEKMQ (reference sequence). The trim removed 1 base at V and 1 base at J, leaving 8 bases unmatched. The chain's CDR3 is CASSLEGLESENTGELFF. In nucleotides, the CDR3 is TGTGCCAGCAGCTTAGAGGGACTAGAGTCTGAGAACACCGGGGAGCTGTTTTTT.

This rearrangement joins TRBV10-3 to TRBJ1-2; TRBD1 might be the D (5 bases). Germline CDR1 ENHRY, CDR2 SYGVKD. Trimming cost V 8 bases and J 4 bases, with 17 bases left between them. The CDR3 is made up of 14 amino acids. CDR3 bases: TGTGCCATCGCGGCTGAGACAGCAGGCTATGGCTACACCTTC. This translates into CAIAAETAGYGYTF.

The gene calls are TRBV10-3 and TRBJ2-7; TRBD1 matches 10 bases. Germline V gives CDR1 ENHRY, CDR2 SYGVKD. The CDR3 length is 13 residues. V trimming: 4 bases; J trimming: 4 bases; junction bases outside the gene matches: 1. The CDR3 DNA sequence: TGTGCCATCAGTGCGGGACAGGGGTACGAGCAGTACTTC. This translates into CAISAGQGYEQYF.

CDR3 in amino acids: CASSLASGINEKLFF. CDR3 DNA sequence: TGTGCCAGCAGCTTAGCGTCCGGGATTAATGAAAAACTGTTTTTT. The chain has TRBV7-9 and TRBJ1-4; D is undetermined. CDR1 SEHNR and CDR2 FQNEAQ come from the germline V gene (reference sequence). Trimming left V 0 bases short and J 4 bases short, with 9 bases between. The CDR3 runs 15 residues.

The chain uses TRBV5-1 and TRBJ2-1; a weak D match, TRBD1 (6 bases). Deletions cut 3 bases from V and 3 bases from J, with 16 bases between. The CDR3 length is 16 residues. The V gene's germline CDR1 is SGHRS and CDR2 YFSETQ. CDR3 amino acids: CASSWNRQDDYNEQFF. The CDR3 coding sequence is TGCGCCAGCAGCTGGAACCGACAGGATGACTACAATGAGCAGTTCTTC.